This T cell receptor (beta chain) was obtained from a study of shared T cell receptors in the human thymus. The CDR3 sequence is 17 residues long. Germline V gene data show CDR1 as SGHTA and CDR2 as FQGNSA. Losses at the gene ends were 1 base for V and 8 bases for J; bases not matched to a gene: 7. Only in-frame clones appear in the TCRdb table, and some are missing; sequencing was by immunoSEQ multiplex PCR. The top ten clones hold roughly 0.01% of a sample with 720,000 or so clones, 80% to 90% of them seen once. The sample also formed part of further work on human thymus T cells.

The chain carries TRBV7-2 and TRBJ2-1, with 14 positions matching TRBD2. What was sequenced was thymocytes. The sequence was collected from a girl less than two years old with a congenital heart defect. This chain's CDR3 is CASSLGGTSGGGYEQFF. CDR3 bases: TGTGCCAGCAGCTTAGGTGGGACTAGCGGGGGAGGCTATGAGCAGTTCTTC.